This T cell receptor (beta chain) is from a study of T cells in Graves' hyperthyroidism and ophthalmopathy. Points from the study as a whole: Ophthalmopathy stood apart from stable hyperthyroidism in a 13 V-J model.

This CDR3 contains 10 residues. Germline lookup yields CDR1 DFQATT and CDR2 SNEGSKA (reference sequence). The V end was cut by 6 bases, the J end by 4 bases, with 4 bases between. No ophthalmopathy progression within 18 months constituted stable Graves' hyperthyroidism. This clonotype was found many times. As yet, its antigen is unknown. Regions amplified from RNA transcripts were the TCR beta CDR3 regions. HTBI primers were employed in a first-round RT-PCR of the TCR CDR3. TCRdb redid the calling of the multiplex PCR reads with MiXCR, one entry per CDR3 protein. The table has around 340,000 distinct CDR3 sequences, about 14% seen once.

The chain is built from TRBV20-1 and TRBJ2-1; D is ambiguous. The TCR comes from a woman under 40 with Graves' hyperthyroidism. The sequencing input was blood. CDR3 in amino acids: CSAKYNEQFF. The CDR3, as DNA: TGCAGTGCCAAATACAATGAGCAGTTCTTC.